A selection of T cell receptor beta chains follows, all from one sample in a study of blood T cell repertoires in COVID-19. Produced via immunoSEQ multiplex PCR; TCRdb's table is partial and in-frame only. The data show roughly 110,000 clones, with more than 75% seen just once and 4% to 5.5% held by the top ten. Sequencing was done on a sample of peripheral blood. The receptors were gathered from a man aged 40-49 years with acute or convalescent COVID-19. The CDR3 runs from the conserved cysteine through the conserved F or W. Fields, in order: clone size, CDR3 length, J gene, D gene, V gene, CDR3 DNA, CDR3 protein. D genes are given only for firm matches. A clone size is listed for some rows: how often the clone was seen (once, few, many), or a class if it is expanded.

abundance: -
len: 14
j_gene: TRBJ2-1
d_gene: TRBD2
v_gene: TRBV5-4
CDR3nt: TGTGCCAGCAGCTTGGAGACTAGCAACAATGAGCAGTTCTTC
CDR3aa: CASSLETSNNEQFF

abundance: -
len: 16
j_gene: TRBJ2-4
d_gene: TRBD1
v_gene: TRBV24-1
CDR3nt: TGTGCCACCAGTGATCCCCGAACAGGGGTGGCGGACATTCAGTACTTC
CDR3aa: CATSDPRTGVADIQYF

abundance: -
len: 13
j_gene: TRBJ2-5
d_gene: TRBD1
v_gene: TRBV27
CDR3nt: TGTGCCAGCAGCCACCGGGACAGAGAGACCCAGTACTTC
CDR3aa: CASSHRDRETQYF

abundance: -
len: 16
j_gene: TRBJ2-5
d_gene: -
v_gene: TRBV5-1
CDR3nt: TGCGCCAGCAGCTTGGCCATGGACTCTGCGGCTGTGACCCAGTACTTC
CDR3aa: CASSLAMDSAAVTQYF

abundance: -
len: 14
j_gene: TRBJ1-5
d_gene: -
v_gene: TRBV28
CDR3nt: TGTGCCAGCAGTTTAGCACAGGGAAATCAGCCCCAGCATTTT
CDR3aa: CASSLAQGNQPQHF

abundance: -
len: 14
j_gene: TRBJ1-5
d_gene: -
v_gene: TRBV19
CDR3nt: TGTGCCAGTAATTGGGGGCTTGACAATCAGCCCCAGCATTTT
CDR3aa: CASNWGLDNQPQHF

abundance: few
len: 16
j_gene: TRBJ1-2
d_gene: TRBD1
v_gene: TRBV4-1
CDR3nt: TGCGCCAGCAGCCAAGTGGCAGGGGGATTAAGGTATGGCTACACCTTC
CDR3aa: CASSQVAGGLRYGYTF

abundance: -
len: 13
j_gene: TRBJ1-2
d_gene: -
v_gene: TRBV19
CDR3nt: TGTGCCAGTAAGGGGGATATTCCCTATGGCTACACCTTC
CDR3aa: CASKGDIPYGYTF

abundance: -
len: 15
j_gene: TRBJ1-2
d_gene: -
v_gene: TRBV7-9
CDR3nt: TGTGCCAGCAGCGCCCCGACCGGGACACGCTATGGCTACACCTTC
CDR3aa: CASSAPTGTRYGYTF

abundance: -
len: 13
j_gene: TRBJ1-5
d_gene: -
v_gene: TRBV5-6
CDR3nt: TGTGCCAGCAGCTTGGCAGGGGCCTCGCCCCAGCATTTT
CDR3aa: CASSLAGASPQHF

abundance: -
len: 12
j_gene: TRBJ1-4
d_gene: -
v_gene: TRBV5-1
CDR3nt: TGCGCCAGCAGCTCAAACAGGGAAAAACTGTTTTTT
CDR3aa: CASSSNREKLFF

abundance: -
len: 14
j_gene: TRBJ1-1
d_gene: -
v_gene: TRBV15
CDR3nt: TGTGCCACCAGCAGAGGTGGGGGCGACACTGAAGCTTTCTTT
CDR3aa: CATSRGGGDTEAFF

abundance: -
len: 13
j_gene: TRBJ2-1
d_gene: TRBD1
v_gene: TRBV6-2/TRBV6-3
CDR3nt: TGTGCCAGCAGCGGGACAGGGACTTCTGAGCAGTTCTTC
CDR3aa: CASSGTGTSEQFF

abundance: -
len: 18
j_gene: TRBJ1-2
d_gene: TRBD1
v_gene: TRBV25-1
CDR3nt: TGTGCCAGCAGTGAGTCTAGGGGACAGGGCCTGCTAGGCTATGGCTACACCTTC
CDR3aa: CASSESRGQGLLGYGYTF

abundance: -
len: 15
j_gene: TRBJ1-5
d_gene: -
v_gene: TRBV19
CDR3nt: TGTGCCAGTAGTATTATCAGACAGGCTAATCAGCCCCAGCATTTT
CDR3aa: CASSIIRQANQPQHF

abundance: -
len: 15
j_gene: TRBJ2-1
d_gene: TRBD2
v_gene: TRBV5-1
CDR3nt: TGCGCCAGCGGAAAAGCGGGGAGGGAATACAATGAGCAGTTCTTC
CDR3aa: CASGKAGREYNEQFF

abundance: -
len: 15
j_gene: TRBJ2-1
d_gene: TRBD2
v_gene: TRBV27
CDR3nt: TGTGCCAGCAAGATACTAGCGGGAGATAGCAATGAGCAGTTCTTC
CDR3aa: CASKILAGDSNEQFF

abundance: -
len: 17
j_gene: TRBJ2-1
d_gene: TRBD2
v_gene: TRBV24-1
CDR3nt: TGTGCCACCAGTGATCCGGGACTAGCGGGACTATACAATGAGCAGTTCTTC
CDR3aa: CATSDPGLAGLYNEQFF